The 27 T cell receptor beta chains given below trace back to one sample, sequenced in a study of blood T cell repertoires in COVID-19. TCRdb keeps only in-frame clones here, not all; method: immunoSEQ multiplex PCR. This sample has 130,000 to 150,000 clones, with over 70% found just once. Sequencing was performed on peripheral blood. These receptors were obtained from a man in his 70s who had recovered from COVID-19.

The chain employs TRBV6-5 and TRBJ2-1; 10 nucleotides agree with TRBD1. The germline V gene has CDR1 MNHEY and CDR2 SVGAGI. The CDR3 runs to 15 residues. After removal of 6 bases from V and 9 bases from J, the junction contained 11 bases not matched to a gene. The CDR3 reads CASSSWDRGFTEQFF. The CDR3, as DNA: TGTGCCAGCAGCTCGTGGGACAGGGGTTTCACTGAGCAGTTCTTC.

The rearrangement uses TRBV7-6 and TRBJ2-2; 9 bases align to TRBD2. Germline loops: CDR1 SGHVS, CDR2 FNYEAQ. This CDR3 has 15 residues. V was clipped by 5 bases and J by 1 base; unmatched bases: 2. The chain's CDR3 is CASSRLAVNTGELFF. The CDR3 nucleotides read TGTGCCAGCAGCCGACTAGCGGTGAACACCGGGGAGCTGTTTTTT.

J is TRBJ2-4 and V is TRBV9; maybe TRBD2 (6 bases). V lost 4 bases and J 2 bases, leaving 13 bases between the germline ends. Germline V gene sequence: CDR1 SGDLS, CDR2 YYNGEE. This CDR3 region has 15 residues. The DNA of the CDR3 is TGTGCCAGCAGCCCGAGAGGGACTTCCAAAAACATTCAGTACTTC. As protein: CASSPRGTSKNIQYF.

In DNA form, the CDR3 reads TGTGCCAGCACCGAGCCAGGTGGGTCCTACGAGCAGTACTTC. It codes for CASTEPGGSYEQYF. V is TRBV27 and J is TRBJ2-7; D is unresolved. Germline CDR1 MNHEY, CDR2 SMNVEV (reference sequence). CDR3 length equals 14 residues. V was shortened by 7 bases and J by 1 base, with 14 bases between the two germline ends.

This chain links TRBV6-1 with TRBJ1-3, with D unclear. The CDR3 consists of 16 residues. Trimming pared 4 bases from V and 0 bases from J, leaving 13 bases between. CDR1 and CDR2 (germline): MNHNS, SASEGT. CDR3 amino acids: CASSAVQGGSGNTIYF. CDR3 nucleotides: TGTGCCAGCAGTGCCGTACAAGGAGGCTCTGGAAACACCATATATTTT.

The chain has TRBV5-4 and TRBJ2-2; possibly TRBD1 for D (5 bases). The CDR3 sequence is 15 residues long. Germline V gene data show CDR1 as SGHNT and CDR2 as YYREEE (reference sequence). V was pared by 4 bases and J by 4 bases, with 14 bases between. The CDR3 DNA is TGTGCCAGCAGCATCGACAGCCTTTTCACCGGGGAGCTGTTTTTT. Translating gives CASSIDSLFTGELFF.

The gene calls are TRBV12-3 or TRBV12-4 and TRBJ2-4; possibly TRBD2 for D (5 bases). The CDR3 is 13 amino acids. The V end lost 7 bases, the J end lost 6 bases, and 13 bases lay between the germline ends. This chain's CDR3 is CASTFIEGNIQYF. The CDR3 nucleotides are TGTGCCAGCACCTTTATAGAGGGAAACATTCAGTACTTC.

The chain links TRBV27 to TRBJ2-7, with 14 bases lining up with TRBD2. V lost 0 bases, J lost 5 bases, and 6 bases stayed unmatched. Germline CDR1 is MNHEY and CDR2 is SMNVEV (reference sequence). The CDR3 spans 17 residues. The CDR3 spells CASSLSGTSGRRNEQYF. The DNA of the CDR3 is TGTGCCAGCAGTTTATCAGGGACTAGCGGGAGAAGGAACGAGCAGTACTTC.

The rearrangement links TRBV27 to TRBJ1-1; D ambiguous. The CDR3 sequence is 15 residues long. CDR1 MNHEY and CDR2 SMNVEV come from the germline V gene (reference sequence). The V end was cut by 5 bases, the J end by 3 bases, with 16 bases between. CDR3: CASSPGVSRDTEAFF. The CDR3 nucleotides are TGTGCCAGCAGTCCTGGGGTATCGAGGGACACTGAAGCTTTCTTT.

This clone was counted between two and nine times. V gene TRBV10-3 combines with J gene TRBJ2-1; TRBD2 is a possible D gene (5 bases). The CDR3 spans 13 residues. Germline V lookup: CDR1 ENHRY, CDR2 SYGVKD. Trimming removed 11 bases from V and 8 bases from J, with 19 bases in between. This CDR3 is CAAADSSTHEQFF. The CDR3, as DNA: TGTGCCGCCGCGGACTCCTCCACTCATGAGCAGTTCTTC.

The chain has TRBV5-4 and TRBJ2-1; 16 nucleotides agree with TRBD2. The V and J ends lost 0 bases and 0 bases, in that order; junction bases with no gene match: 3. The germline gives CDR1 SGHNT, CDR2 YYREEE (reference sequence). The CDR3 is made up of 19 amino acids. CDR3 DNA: TGTGCCAGCAGCTTGGGGGGACTAGCGGGAGGGGCCTCCTACAATGAGCAGTTCTTC. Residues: CASSLGGLAGGASYNEQFF.

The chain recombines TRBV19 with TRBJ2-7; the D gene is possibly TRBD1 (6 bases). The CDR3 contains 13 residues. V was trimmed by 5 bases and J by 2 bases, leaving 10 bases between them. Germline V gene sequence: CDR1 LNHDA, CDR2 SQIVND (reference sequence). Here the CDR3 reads CASSHRATYEQYF. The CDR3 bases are TGTGCCAGTAGTCACAGGGCAACCTACGAGCAGTACTTC.

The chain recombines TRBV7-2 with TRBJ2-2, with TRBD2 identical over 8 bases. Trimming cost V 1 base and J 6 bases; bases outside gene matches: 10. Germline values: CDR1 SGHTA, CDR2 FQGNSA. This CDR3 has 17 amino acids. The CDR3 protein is CASSLGTGLVAPGELFF. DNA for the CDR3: TGTGCCAGCAGCTTAGGGACGGGACTAGTAGCCCCCGGGGAGCTGTTTTTT. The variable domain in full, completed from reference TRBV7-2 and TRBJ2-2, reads GAGVSQSPSNKVTEKGKDVELRCDPISGHTALYWYRQSLGQGLEFLIYFQGNSAPDKSGLPSDRFSAERTGGSVSTLTIQRTQQEDSAVYLCASSLGTGLVAPGELFFGEGSRLTVL.

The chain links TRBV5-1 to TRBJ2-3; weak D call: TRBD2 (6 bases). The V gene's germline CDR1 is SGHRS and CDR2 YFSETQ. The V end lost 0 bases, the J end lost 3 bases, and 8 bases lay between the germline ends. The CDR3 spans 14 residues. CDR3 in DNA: TGCGCCAGCAGCTTGGGACTAGAAACAGATACGCAGTATTTT. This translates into CASSLGLETDTQYF.

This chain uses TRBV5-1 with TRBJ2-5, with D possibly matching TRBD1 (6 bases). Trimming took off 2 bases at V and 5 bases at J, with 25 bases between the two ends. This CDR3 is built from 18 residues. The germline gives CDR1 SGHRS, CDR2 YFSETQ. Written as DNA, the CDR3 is TGCGCCAGCAGCTTACCCCGGGACACTATGGACCTCCTGGAGACCCAGTACTTC. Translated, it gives CASSLPRDTMDLLETQYF.

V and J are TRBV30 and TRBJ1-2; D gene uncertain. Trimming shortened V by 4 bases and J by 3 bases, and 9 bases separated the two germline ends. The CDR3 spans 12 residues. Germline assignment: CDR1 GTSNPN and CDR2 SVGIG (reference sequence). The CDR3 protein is CAWTVRDYGYTF. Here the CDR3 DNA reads TGTGCCTGGACAGTACGGGACTATGGCTACACCTTC.

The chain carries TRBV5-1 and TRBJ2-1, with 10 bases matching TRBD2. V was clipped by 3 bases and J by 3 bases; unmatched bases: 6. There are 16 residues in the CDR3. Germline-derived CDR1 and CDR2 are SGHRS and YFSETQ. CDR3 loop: CASSSGRTSGYNEQFF. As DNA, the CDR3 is TGCGCCAGCAGCTCTGGAAGGACTAGCGGCTACAATGAGCAGTTCTTC.

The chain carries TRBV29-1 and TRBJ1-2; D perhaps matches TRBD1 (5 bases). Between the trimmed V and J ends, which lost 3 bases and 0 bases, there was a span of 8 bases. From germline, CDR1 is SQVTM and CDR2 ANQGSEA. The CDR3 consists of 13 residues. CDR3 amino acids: CSVDREANYGYTF. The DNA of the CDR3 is TGCAGCGTTGACAGGGAAGCTAACTATGGCTACACCTTC. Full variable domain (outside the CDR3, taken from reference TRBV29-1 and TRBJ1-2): SAVISQKPSRDICQRGTSLTIQCQVDSQVTMMFWYRQQPGQSLTLIATANQGSEATYESGFVIDKFPISRPNLTFSTLTVSNMSPEDSSIYLCSVDREANYGYTFGSGTRLTVV.

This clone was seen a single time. The CDR3 loop is CASSLREWGNNEQFF. The CDR3 DNA is TGTGCCAGCAGCCTTCGGGAGTGGGGGAATAATGAGCAGTTCTTC. This chain connects TRBV6-6 to TRBJ2-1; possible D gene TRBD2, 6 bases. Looked up from germline, CDR1 is MNHNY and CDR2 is SVGAGI (reference sequence). This CDR3 is 15 amino acids long. V was cut by 6 bases and J by 7 bases, with 19 bases left in between.

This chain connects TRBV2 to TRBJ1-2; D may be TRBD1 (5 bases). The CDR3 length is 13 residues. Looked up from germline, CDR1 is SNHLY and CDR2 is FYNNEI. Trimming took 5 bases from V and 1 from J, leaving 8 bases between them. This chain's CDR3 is CASSQQVNYGYTF. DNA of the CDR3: TGTGCCAGCAGTCAACAGGTTAACTATGGCTACACCTTC.

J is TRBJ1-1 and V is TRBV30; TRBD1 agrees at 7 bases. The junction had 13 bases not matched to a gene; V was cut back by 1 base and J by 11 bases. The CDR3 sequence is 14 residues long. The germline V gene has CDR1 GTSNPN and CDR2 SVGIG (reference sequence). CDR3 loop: CAWSGRSKRGLAFF. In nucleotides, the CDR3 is TGTGCCTGGAGTGGTCGGTCGAAAAGGGGGCTGGCTTTCTTT.

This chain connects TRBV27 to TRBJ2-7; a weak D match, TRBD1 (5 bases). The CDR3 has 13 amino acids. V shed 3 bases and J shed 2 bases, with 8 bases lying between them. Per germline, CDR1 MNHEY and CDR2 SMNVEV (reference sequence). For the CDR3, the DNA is TGTGCCAGCAGTTTCGAAGGGGCCTACGAGCAGTACTTC. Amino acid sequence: CASSFEGAYEQYF.

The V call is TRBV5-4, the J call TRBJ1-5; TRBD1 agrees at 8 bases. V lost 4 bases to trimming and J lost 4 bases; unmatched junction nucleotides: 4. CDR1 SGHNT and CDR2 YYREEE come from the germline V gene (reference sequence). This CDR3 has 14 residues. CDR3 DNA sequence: TGTGCCAGCAGCCTGGACAGGGAGAATCAGCCCCAGCATTTT. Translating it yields CASSLDRENQPQHF.

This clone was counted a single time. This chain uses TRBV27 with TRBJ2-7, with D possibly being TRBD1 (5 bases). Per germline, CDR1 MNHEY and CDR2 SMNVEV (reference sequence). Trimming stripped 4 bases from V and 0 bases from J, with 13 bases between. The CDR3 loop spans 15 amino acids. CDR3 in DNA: TGTGCCAGCAGTTCCGCGACAGCTTACTCCTACGAGCAGTACTTC. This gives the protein CASSSATAYSYEQYF.

This chain's CDR3 is CASSSRQGTPEVYGYTF. The CDR3 bases are TGTGCCAGCAGCTCTCGACAGGGTACACCCGAGGTCTATGGCTACACCTTC. V usage is TRBV7-9 and J usage is TRBJ1-2, with TRBD1 matching over 7 bases. The germline CDR1 and CDR2 sequences are SEHNR and FQNEAQ (reference sequence). The CDR3 consists of 17 residues. V gave up 4 bases and J gave up 4 bases; unmatched junction bases: 15.

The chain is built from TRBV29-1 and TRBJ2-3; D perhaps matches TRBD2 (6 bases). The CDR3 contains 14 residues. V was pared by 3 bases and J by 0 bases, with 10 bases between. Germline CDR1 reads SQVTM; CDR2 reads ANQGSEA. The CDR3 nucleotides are TGCAGCGTTGATCGGGGGTCTAGCACAGATACGCAGTATTTT. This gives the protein CSVDRGSSTDTQYF.

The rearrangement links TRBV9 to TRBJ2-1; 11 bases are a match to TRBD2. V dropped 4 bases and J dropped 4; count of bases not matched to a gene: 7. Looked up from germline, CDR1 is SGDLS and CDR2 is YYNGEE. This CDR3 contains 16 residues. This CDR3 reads CASSPLGTSGYNEQFF. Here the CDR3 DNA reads TGTGCCAGCAGCCCCCTTGGGACTAGCGGTTACAATGAGCAGTTCTTC.